A selection of T cell receptor beta chains follows, all from one sample in a study of T cell responses to AZD1222 COVID-19 vaccine. TCRdb's copy holds only in-frame clones and misses some; the assay was immunoSEQ multiplex PCR. The table includes roughly 140,000 clones, just over 90% detected once. The starting material was peripheral blood, obtained on day 0 of AZD1222 vaccination. Receptors were obtained from an adult in good health. CDR3s include the opening cysteine and the closing phenylalanine or tryptophan. The D gene is left open where the match is weak. Expanded clones are given a class, and other clones once, few, many or no size at all.

v_call	j_call	d_call	clone_size	cdr3_aa	cdr3_nt
TRBV4-1	TRBJ2-1	NA	NA	CASSLSPGENNEQFF	TGCGCCAGCAGCCTATCACCGGGGGAAAACAATGAGCAGTTCTTC
TRBV30	TRBJ2-3	NA	NA	CAWSQGGMGTDTQYF	TGTGCCTGGAGTCAGGGGGGGATGGGCACAGATACGCAGTATTTT
TRBV5-1	TRBJ1-1	NA	NA	CASSLGPRSPEMNTEAFF	TGCGCCAGCAGCTTGGGACCTAGGAGCCCTGAAATGAACACTGAAGCTTTCTTT
TRBV1	TRBJ2-3	NA	NA	CTSSQPWTVRKWCDTQYF	TGCACCAGCAGCCAACCATGGACTGTAAGGAAATGGTGCGATACGCAGTATTTT
TRBV12-3/TRBV12-4	TRBJ1-4	NA	NA	CASSLSGSEKLFF	TGTGCCAGCAGTTTAAGTGGAAGCGAAAAACTGTTTTTT
TRBV15	TRBJ2-7	TRBD1	NA	CATSREGTGNEQYF	TGTGCCACCAGCAGAGAAGGGACAGGGAACGAGCAGTACTTC
TRBV5-1	TRBJ1-4	TRBD1	NA	CASSLATTGGNEKLFF	TGCGCCAGCAGCTTGGCAACTACAGGGGGTAATGAAAAACTGTTTTTT
TRBV3-1/TRBV3-2	TRBJ1-2	TRBD1	NA	CASSQGTGIPSNYGYTF	TGTGCCAGCAGCCAAGGGACAGGGATCCCCTCTAACTATGGCTACACCTTC
TRBV18	TRBJ2-7	TRBD2	once	CASSQAGLAGAGVYEQYF	TGTGCCAGCTCACAGGCGGGGCTAGCGGGAGCAGGTGTCTACGAGCAGTACTTC
TRBV30	TRBJ1-5	NA	few	CAWSVTGRGMGQPQHF	TGTGCCTGGAGTGTAACGGGCAGGGGAATGGGACAGCCCCAGCATTTT
TRBV5-1	TRBJ2-5	TRBD1	NA	CASSAIRTGGSEETQYF	TGCGCCAGCAGCGCGATTCGGACAGGGGGCTCCGAAGAGACCCAGTACTTC
TRBV18	TRBJ2-5	TRBD2	NA	CASSPLEGGPGTQYF	TGTGCCAGCTCACCACTGGAGGGAGGGCCCGGGACCCAGTACTTC
TRBV29-1	TRBJ2-3	TRBD2	few	CSVEGLAGALITDTQYF	TGCAGCGTTGAAGGACTAGCGGGGGCCCTCATCACAGATACGCAGTATTTT
TRBV20-1	TRBJ2-3	NA	NA	CSASLGGSTDTQYF	TGCAGTGCTAGTCTAGGGGGAAGCACAGATACGCAGTATTTT
TRBV5-4	TRBJ1-5	NA	NA	CASSLAPHQPQHF	TGTGCCAGCAGCTTGGCCCCCCATCAGCCCCAGCATTTT
TRBV12-3/TRBV12-4	TRBJ2-2	TRBD1	once	CASSLDRAGELFF	TGTGCCAGCAGTTTGGACAGGGCGGGGGAGCTGTTTTTT
TRBV19	TRBJ2-5	TRBD1	NA	CATGQGEETQYF	TGTGCCACAGGACAGGGAGAAGAGACCCAGTACTTC
TRBV10-3	TRBJ1-2	NA	NA	CAISDPRQRDGYTF	TGTGCCATCAGTGACCCACGGCAGAGAGATGGCTACACCTTC
TRBV27	TRBJ1-5	NA	NA	CASSLNRGEVNQPQHF	TGTGCCAGCAGTTTAAATAGAGGGGAGGTCAATCAGCCCCAGCATTTT
TRBV19	TRBJ2-7	NA	NA	CASSVANRGGEQYF	TGTGCCAGTAGTGTCGCAAACAGGGGAGGCGAGCAGTACTTC
TRBV29-1	TRBJ2-1	TRBD2	few	CSVASGRRYNEQFF	TGCAGCGTTGCGAGCGGGAGAAGGTACAATGAGCAGTTCTTC
TRBV5-1	TRBJ2-1	TRBD2	NA	CASSSAGLAVDGWEQFF	TGCGCCAGCAGCTCCGCTGGACTAGCGGTGGATGGGTGGGAGCAGTTCTTC
TRBV9	TRBJ1-5	NA	NA	CASSVGAGNQPQHF	TGTGCCAGCAGCGTAGGGGCAGGCAATCAGCCCCAGCATTTT
TRBV7-2	TRBJ2-7	TRBD1	NA	CASSYPRGQGLGEQYF	TGTGCCAGCAGCTACCCTAGGGGACAGGGCCTGGGCGAGCAGTACTTC
TRBV7-2	TRBJ2-5	TRBD2	NA	CASSQWSGRAGETQYF	TGTGCCAGCTCCCAGTGGAGCGGGAGGGCGGGGGAGACCCAGTACTTC
TRBV4-1	TRBJ2-2	NA	NA	CASSHLKGTSNTGELFF	TGCGCCAGCAGCCATCTTAAGGGGACTTCGAACACCGGGGAGCTGTTTTTT
TRBV3-1/TRBV3-2	TRBJ2-1	NA	once	CASSPWEEGEQFF	TGTGCCAGCAGCCCGTGGGAGGAGGGTGAGCAGTTCTTC
TRBV7-3	TRBJ2-1	NA	NA	CASSLSPSNEQFF	TGTGCCAGCAGCTTATCCCCGTCCAATGAGCAGTTCTTC
TRBV4-1	TRBJ2-1	NA	NA	CASSQDYGNEQFF	TGCGCCAGCAGCCAAGATTATGGCAATGAGCAGTTCTTC
TRBV4-1	TRBJ1-5	NA	NA	CASSRELGRNNQPQHF	TGCGCCAGCAGTCGGGAGCTGGGGAGGAACAATCAGCCCCAGCATTTT
TRBV4-2	TRBJ1-3	NA	NA	CASSRGGTGNTIYF	TGTGCCAGCAGCCGGGGGGGAACTGGAAACACCATATATTTT
TRBV5-1	TRBJ1-5	NA	NA	CASSLDSRELGQPQHF	TGCGCCAGCAGCTTGGATTCCAGGGAATTGGGGCAGCCCCAGCATTTT
TRBV2	TRBJ1-5	NA	NA	CASSEGGRTGQPQHF	TGTGCCAGCAGTGAAGGGGGTAGAACCGGGCAGCCCCAGCATTTT
TRBV2	TRBJ1-1	TRBD1	NA	CANLLGTGETAEAFF	TGTGCCAACCTCCTGGGGACAGGGGAAACTGCTGAAGCTTTCTTT
TRBV12-3/TRBV12-4	TRBJ1-6	NA	NA	CASSLTRAPLHF	TGTGCCAGCAGTCTAACCCGGGCACCCCTCCACTTT
TRBV7-8	TRBJ1-5	NA	NA	CASSLGEVQGAQPQHF	TGTGCCAGCAGCTTAGGAGAGGTACAGGGCGCTCAGCCCCAGCATTTT
TRBV20-1	TRBJ1-1	NA	NA	CSASRIQVQPEAFF	TGCAGTGCGAGTCGGATACAGGTCCAACCTGAAGCTTTCTTT
TRBV7-2	TRBJ1-2	NA	NA	CASSRGDTGIDGYTF	TGTGCCAGCAGCCGTGGAGATACAGGGATCGATGGCTACACCTTC
TRBV11-3	TRBJ2-7	NA	NA	CASSLTDYEQYF	TGTGCCAGCAGCTTGACAGACTACGAGCAGTACTTC
TRBV19	TRBJ2-3	NA	NA	CASSLTTDTQYF	TGTGCCAGTAGCTTGACGACAGATACGCAGTATTTT